A selection of T cell receptor beta chains follows, all from one sample in a study of T cell repertoires in cytomegalovirus infection. For these TCRs, the target antigens are not known. A single record per CDR3 protein comes from TCRdb applying MiXCR to the reads. The table records 680,000 or so distinct CDR3 sequences, around a third of them present only once. Sample: cultured PBMCs, taken from culture after CMV antigen stimulation. The receptor source for this set is a human donor in good health (CMV status not recorded). Some clones in this sample may be carry-over from other donors' samples. CDR3s leave out the opening cysteine and the closing phenylalanine or tryptophan. A clone size is listed for some rows: how often the clone was seen (once, few, many), or a class if it is expanded.

J gene: TRBJ2-7
V gene: TRBV7-2
clone size: many
CDR3 protein: ASSLASAQGSPYEQY

J gene: TRBJ2-3
V gene: TRBV5-1
clone size: few
CDR3 protein: ASRRTSGGPTDTQY

J gene: TRBJ1-4
V gene: TRBV6-1
clone size: NA
CDR3 protein: ASSDGGAGTNEKLF

J gene: TRBJ2-5
V gene: TRBV19
clone size: NA
CDR3 protein: ASSIANGETQY

J gene: TRBJ1-5
V gene: TRBV20-1
clone size: NA
CDR3 protein: SASLWDRTNQPQH

J gene: TRBJ2-1
V gene: TRBV11-3
clone size: many
CDR3 protein: ASSTPPFNEQF

J gene: TRBJ2-6
V gene: TRBV6-2/TRBV6-3
clone size: NA
CDR3 protein: ASSYRYSGANVLT

J gene: TRBJ2-7
V gene: TRBV6-5
clone size: NA
CDR3 protein: ASSSSIWGDDEQY

J gene: TRBJ1-3
V gene: TRBV6-6
clone size: NA
CDR3 protein: ATSGTGTGSGNTIY

J gene: TRBJ2-7
V gene: TRBV28
clone size: NA
CDR3 protein: ASNSLARSHEQY

J gene: TRBJ2-5
V gene: TRBV20-1
clone size: NA
CDR3 protein: SARDGSETQY

J gene: TRBJ2-4
V gene: TRBV27
clone size: NA
CDR3 protein: ASKWTIYRLAKNIQY

J gene: TRBJ2-1
V gene: TRBV10-3
clone size: NA
CDR3 protein: AISEWEAYNEQF

J gene: TRBJ1-6
V gene: TRBV15
clone size: NA
CDR3 protein: ATSSGGRGRFSPLH

J gene: TRBJ2-1
V gene: TRBV18
clone size: NA
CDR3 protein: ASSPSLGGGYNEQF

J gene: TRBJ2-1
V gene: TRBV7-2
clone size: many
CDR3 protein: ASSVLPSGDIGEQF

J gene: TRBJ2-2
V gene: TRBV7-2
clone size: many
CDR3 protein: ASSSEGGRIWELF

J gene: TRBJ2-1
V gene: TRBV6-4
clone size: few
CDR3 protein: AREPSRGNEQF

J gene: TRBJ1-1
V gene: TRBV7-2
clone size: NA
CDR3 protein: ASSFSGATEAF

J gene: TRBJ1-1
V gene: TRBV6-1
clone size: NA
CDR3 protein: ASSSGDRASEAF

J gene: TRBJ1-5
V gene: TRBV7-8
clone size: many
CDR3 protein: ASSSQGGQGQRGNQPQH

J gene: TRBJ1-3
V gene: TRBV29-1
clone size: NA
CDR3 protein: SVSSGLIPGNTIY

J gene: TRBJ1-1
V gene: TRBV7-2
clone size: many
CDR3 protein: ASRKSTNTEAF